Following are 27 T cell receptor beta chains from one sample sequenced in a study of glioma-infiltrating T cells. TCR alpha and beta CDR3 regions were amplified from RNA using iRepertoire nested multiplex PCR. Via MiXCR, TCRdb re-called the multiplex PCR reads, giving one row per CDR3 protein. The sample gives around 190,000 distinct CDR3 sequences, approximately 30% of which show up once; 20% to 25% is in the top ten. What was sequenced was glioma tissue, nonneoplastic brain tissue, or PBMCs (not recorded which). The receptor source for this set is a human donor with low-grade glioma or glioblastoma, undergoing nonglioma brain surgery, or in good health (not recorded which).

A remark on this clonotype: Likely a read error: the CDR3 ends without its conserved phenylalanine or tryptophan. No DNA is shown, since the ends of the CDR3 on it are uncertain; the CDR3 is the one TCRdb lists. V and J are TRBV28 and TRBJ2-1; the D call of TRBD2 is as the table states it, not checked on the DNA. Counting both end residues, the CDR3 totals 14 amino acids. In germline, CDR1 is MDHEN, CDR2 SYDVKM. CDR3 region: CASSPGLAGEEKLL.

This clonotype was counted many times. The genes are TRBV6-2 or TRBV6-3 and TRBJ1-1; possibly TRBD1 for D (6 bases). V was cut by 7 bases and J by 0 bases, with 18 bases left in between. The CDR3 has 16 amino acids. The germline gives CDR1 MNHEY, CDR2 SVGEGT. The CDR3 DNA reads as TGTGCCAGCACCGACGGGGGGGCCGGGATGAACACTGAAGCTTTCTTT. It translates to CASTDGGAGMNTEAFF.

Of note for this clonotype: Possible read error: a much larger clone is one base away. The chain is built from TRBV7-3 and TRBJ1-5, with D possibly being TRBD1 (5 bases). The CDR3 length is 17 residues. Trimming removed 2 bases from V and 6 bases from J, with 20 bases in between. Germline V gives CDR1 SGHTA, CDR2 FQGTGA. CDR3 loop: CASSLGERGRVCQPQHF. DNA for the CDR3: TGTGCCAGCAGCTTAGGCGAAAGGGGTAGGGTGTGTCAGCCCCAGCATTTT.

This clonotype was observed at least ten times. The chain joins TRBV29-1 to TRBJ1-2; D call uncertain. The CDR3 consists of 13 residues. V dropped 2 bases and J dropped 2 bases, with 9 bases sitting between them. Germline V gene lookup returns CDR1 SQVTM and CDR2 ANQGSEA. The CDR3: CSVERGVNYGYTF. CDR3 bases: TGCAGCGTTGAAAGAGGCGTAAACTATGGCTACACCTTC.

Remarks on this clonotype: It may be a read error: a sequence one base away is much more abundant. The rearrangement links TRBV6-5 to TRBJ2-7; TRBD2 agrees at 8 bases. The length of the CDR3 is 15 residues. Germline V CDR1 and CDR2: MNHEY, SVGAGI. Here the CDR3 reads CASSYGPGGAYEHYF. The CDR3 DNA is TGTGCCAGCAGTTACGGTCCGGGGGGGGCCTACGAGCATTACTTC.

As regards this clonotype: A much larger clone lies one base from this, so it may be a read error. The chain uses TRBV12-3 or TRBV12-4 and TRBJ1-2; D ambiguous. V was trimmed by 8 bases and J by 4 bases, leaving 11 bases between them. This CDR3 has 12 residues. The CDR3 DNA follows: TGTGCCAGCGGTCCGGACCTCTATGGCTACACCTTC. It encodes CASGPDLYGYTF.

This clonotype was seen at least ten times. This chain links TRBV14 with TRBJ2-2, with D unclear. The CDR3 is made up of 13 amino acids. Trimming took 8 bases from V and 0 from J, leaving 7 bases between them. Germline loops: CDR1 SGHDN, CDR2 FVKESK. CDR3 amino acids: CASRPSNTGELFF. Here the CDR3 DNA reads TGTGCCAGCCGCCCCTCGAACACCGGGGAGCTGTTTTTT.

Comment on this clonotype: This sequence may be a read error, since a much larger clone differs from it by one base. The CDR3 region has the DNA TGTGCCAGCCAACGGGGAGAAAAAGAGACCCAGTACTTC. It translates to CASQRGEKETQYF. V usage is TRBV2 and J usage is TRBJ2-5; possible D gene TRBD2, 5 bases. Trimming took 8 bases from V and 3 from J, leaving 13 bases between them. CDR3 length: 13 amino acids. CDR1 and CDR2 (germline): SNHLY, FYNNEI.

Regarding this clonotype: Being one base from a much bigger clone, this may be a read error. The CDR3 DNA sequence: TGTGCCAGCAGTTTAAGGACAGGGTTTACTGAAGCTTTCTTT. This translates into CASSLRTGFTEAFF. The chain has TRBV12-3 or TRBV12-4 and TRBJ1-1, with 8 bases fitting TRBD1. J was trimmed by 5 bases and V by 2 bases; bases with no gene match: 4. The CDR3 consists of 14 residues.

This clonotype was seen at least ten times. The V call is TRBV4-3, the J call TRBJ2-1, with TRBD2 identical over 9 bases. CDR3 length equals 15 residues. The germline V gene encodes CDR1 LGHNA and CDR2 YSLEER. Germline trimming cut 4 bases from V and 8 bases from J; bases unmatched to any gene: 9. CDR3 bases: TGCGCCAGCAGCCTAGGACTAGCGCTTGGCGATGAGCAGTTCTTC. As protein: CASSLGLALGDEQFF.

The chain uses TRBV30 and TRBJ2-3; 10 positions agree with TRBD2. The CDR3 runs 15 residues. J was trimmed by 5 bases and V by 7 bases; bases with no gene match: 12. Germline V gives CDR1 GTSNPN, CDR2 SVGIG (reference sequence). CDR3: CALQGPGLALDTQYF. The CDR3, as DNA: TGTGCCTTACAGGGGCCGGGACTAGCGTTAGATACGCAGTATTTT.

This clonotype came up many times. The chain has TRBV28 and TRBJ1-6; perhaps TRBD1 as D (6 bases). The germline V gene encodes CDR1 MDHEN and CDR2 SYDVKM. The CDR3 has 16 residues. The V end was cut by 6 bases, the J end by 6 bases, with 18 bases between. Written as DNA, the CDR3 is TGTGCCAGCAGCGGGCCCGGGGGCGATTTTAATTCACCCCTCCACTTT. It codes for CASSGPGGDFNSPLHF.

In this sample, this clonotype turned up many times. The chain is built from TRBV6-2 or TRBV6-3 and TRBJ1-3; D gene unclear. This CDR3 is built from 14 residues. In germline, CDR1 is MNHEY, CDR2 SVGEGT. Trimming stripped 3 bases from V and 0 bases from J, with 6 bases between. The CDR3 coding sequence is TGTGCCAGCAGTTATGGCGACTCTGGAAACACCATATATTTT. This codes for CASSYGDSGNTIYF.

This chain joins TRBV27 and TRBJ2-7; 12 bases align to TRBD2. The CDR3 sequence is 16 residues long. V lost 1 base and J lost 5; bases outside the gene matches: 6. Germline V gene sequence: CDR1 MNHEY, CDR2 SMNVEV (reference sequence). The CDR3: CASSLLLAGGPNEQYF. In DNA, the CDR3 is TGTGCCAGCAGTTTATTACTAGCGGGAGGACCAAACGAGCAGTACTTC.

Many counts were recorded for this clonotype. The chain has TRBV6-1 and TRBJ2-7, with D hard to call. Germline V lookup: CDR1 MNHNS, CDR2 SASEGT. This CDR3 spans 14 amino acids. V gave up 6 bases and J gave up 0 bases, with 12 bases separating them. CDR3 loop: CASRPGRNSYEQYF. The CDR3 DNA sequence: TGTGCCAGCAGACCCGGACGGAACTCCTACGAGCAGTACTTC.

About this clonotype: Germline and junction disagree at one end, which may indicate a read error. J is TRBJ2-5 and V is TRBV5-1; D is uncertain. CDR3 size: 14 residues. The germline V gene encodes CDR1 SGHRS and CDR2 YFSETQ. The CDR3 reads CARRVVTDSETQYF. CDR3 nucleotides: TGCGCCCGCAGAGTGGTCACGGATTCAGAGACCCAGTACTTC. The full variable domain, rest sourced from reference TRBV5-1 and TRBJ2-5, is KAGVTQTPRYLIKTRGQQVTLSCSPISGHRSVSWYQQTPGQGLQFLFEYFSETQRNKGNFPGRFSGRQFSNSRSEMNVSTLELGDSALYLCARRVVTDSETQYFGPGTRLLVL.

This clonotype has ten or more counts. The chain joins TRBV20-1 to TRBJ1-6; 8 positions match TRBD1. With 5 bases clipped from V and 7 bases from J, the junction kept 4 bases outside the gene matches. Germline CDR1 DFQATT, CDR2 SNEGSKA (reference sequence). The CDR3 has 13 residues. CDR3 coding DNA: TGCAGTGCTCGGACAGGGCAAAATTCACCCCTCCACTTT. Translated: CSARTGQNSPLHF.

Worth noting for this clonotype: This may stem from a read error, because a much larger clone lies one nucleotide away. The chain employs TRBV7-6 and TRBJ2-3; 7 positions match TRBD2. The V gene's germline CDR1 is SGHVS and CDR2 FNYEAQ. The CDR3 extends over 15 amino acids. The V segment lost 6 bases and the J segment 3 bases; nucleotides outside the gene matches: 9. The CDR3 here is CASSSTSWRTDTQYF. Here the CDR3 DNA reads TGTGCCAGCAGTTCGACTAGCTGGAGAACAGATACGCAGTATTTT.

Of note for this clonotype: A much larger clone lies one base from this, so it may be a read error. The chain couples TRBV7-2 to TRBJ2-1; 9 bases fit TRBD1. V lost 1 base and J lost 6; bases outside the gene matches: 4. The CDR3 length is 15 residues. The germline CDR1 and CDR2 sequences are SGHTA and FQGNSA. As DNA, the CDR3 is TGTGCCAGCAGCTTAGACAGGGGGCCATTCAATGAGCAGTTCTTC. This gives the protein CASSLDRGPFNEQFF.

The chain carries TRBV29-1 and TRBJ2-1, with no clear D. Trimming took 7 bases from V and 9 from J, leaving 13 bases between them. Germline assignment: CDR1 SQVTM and CDR2 ANQGSEA. The CDR3 spans 11 residues. The CDR3 loop reads CSASNEPEQFF. CDR3 DNA sequence: TGCAGCGCATCTAATGAACCTGAGCAGTTCTTC.

Comment on this clonotype: At one end, the junction sequence differs from germline, possibly due to a read error. This chain joins TRBV7-2 and TRBJ2-1; TRBD2 matches 12 bases. The CDR3 extends over 16 amino acids. The germline V gene encodes CDR1 SGHTA and CDR2 FQGNSA. The CDR3 DNA reads TGTGCCAGCAGCTTAGGACTAGCGGGAGTATACAATAAGCAGTTCTTC. Encoded protein: CASSLGLAGVYNKQFF.

This clonotype was seen many times. The chain has TRBV28 and TRBJ2-3, with D possibly TRBD1 on 6 matching bases. CDR1 and CDR2 (germline): MDHEN, SYDVKM. The CDR3 has 13 residues. V lost 10 bases and J 0 bases, leaving 11 bases between the germline ends. CDR3 loop: CATEGVSTDTQYF. The CDR3 DNA sequence: TGTGCCACAGAGGGGGTAAGCACAGATACGCAGTATTTT.

The genes are TRBV6-1 and TRBJ2-7, with 9 bases lining up with TRBD1. CDR3 size: 15 residues. The V segment lost 6 bases and the J segment 3 bases; nucleotides outside the gene matches: 9. Per the germline V gene, CDR1 is MNHNS and CDR2 is SASEGT. CDR3 loop: CASRSTGGAGYEQYF. The CDR3 DNA reads as TGTGCCAGCAGGTCAACAGGGGGCGCCGGCTACGAGCAGTACTTC.

This clonotype turned up a few times. The V gene is TRBV3-1, the J gene TRBJ2-1; D is perhaps TRBD1 or TRBD2 (6 bases each). Per the germline V gene, CDR1 is LGHDT and CDR2 is YNNKEL (reference sequence). The CDR3 is 18 amino acids. Between the trimmed V and J ends, which lost 5 bases and 7 bases, there was a span of 27 bases. Written as DNA, the CDR3 is TGTGCCAGCAGCTTCCAAAGGGGGGCGGGATCCTCCAGAAATGAGCAGTTCTTC. Its translation is CASSFQRGAGSSRNEQFF.

The chain joins TRBV20-1 to TRBJ1-1; maybe TRBD1 (6 bases). Germline V gives CDR1 DFQATT, CDR2 SNEGSKA (reference sequence). The CDR3 loop spans 14 amino acids. V was clipped by 0 bases and J by 14 bases, with 22 bases between them. The CDR3 loop is CSARDPRGAYEQFF. CDR3 in DNA: TGCAGTGCTAGAGATCCAAGGGGGGCCTACGAGCAGTTCTTT.

In its sample, this clonotype was seen many times. The chain carries TRBV28 and TRBJ1-4; tentative D call: TRBD1 (5 bases). This CDR3 spans 12 amino acids. V lost 10 bases and J lost 4, with 10 bases in between. Looked up from germline, CDR1 is MDHEN and CDR2 is SYDVKM. CDR3 region: CATGGSNEKLFF. CDR3 DNA: TGTGCCACTGGGGGGAGTAATGAAAAACTGTTTTTT.

This clonotype has ten or more counts. J is TRBJ1-6 and V is TRBV20-1; TRBD1 matches 8 bases. V shed 5 bases, J shed 6 bases, and the junction held 9 bases outside the gene matches. Germline CDR1 is DFQATT and CDR2 is SNEGSKA (reference sequence). The CDR3 length is 15 residues. The CDR3 here is CSAATIQGANSPLHF. The CDR3 region has the DNA TGCAGTGCTGCTACAATCCAGGGGGCTAATTCACCCCTCCACTTT.